What follows are 26 T cell receptor beta chains derived from one specimen sequenced in a study of shared clonotypes between healthy human individuals. Profiled with immunoSEQ multiplex PCR; TCRdb holds only in-frame clones, not every one. The data contain hundreds of thousands of clones, roughly 95% of them singletons. The naive CD8 fraction comprised CD45RO-negative cells positively selected for CCR7 and excluded terminally differentiated effector memory CD45RA+ cells. Specimen: naive CD8+ T cells sorted from blood. Source of these receptors: a woman aged 25 to 39 in good health.

This sequence joins TRBV28 and TRBJ1-2; TRBD1 agrees at 8 bases. Looked up from germline, CDR1 is MDHEN and CDR2 is SYDVKM. Losses at the gene ends were 5 bases for V and 7 bases for J; bases not matched to a gene: 6. This CDR3 has 13 residues. The CDR3 spells CASSQWTGSGYTF. Here the CDR3 DNA reads TGTGCCAGCAGTCAATGGACAGGGTCTGGCTACACCTTC.

The genes are TRBV7-8 and TRBJ2-5, with TRBD1 as a possible D gene (6 bases). V was shortened by 6 bases and J by 5 bases, with 16 bases between the two germline ends. The germline V gene has CDR1 SGHVS and CDR2 FQNEAQ. The CDR3 totals 14 residues. The CDR3 DNA reads TGTGCCAGCAGTGGACAGCCACTTGAGGAGACCCAGTACTTC. This translates into CASSGQPLEETQYF.

The V and J genes are TRBV29-1 and TRBJ2-2, with 7 nucleotides matching TRBD1. The CDR3 totals 12 residues. V was clipped by 5 bases and J by 4 bases; unmatched bases: 1. The V gene's germline CDR1 is SQVTM and CDR2 ANQGSEA. The CDR3 sequence is CSVHRGTGELFF. For the CDR3, the DNA is TGCAGCGTTCACAGGGGCACCGGGGAGCTGTTTTTT.

J is TRBJ1-1 and V is TRBV28; 8 bases fit TRBD1. Trimming at V came to 3 bases and at J to 6 bases, leaving 6 bases not matched to a gene. The germline V gene has CDR1 MDHEN and CDR2 SYDVKM. There are 14 residues in the CDR3. CDR3 DNA: TGTGCCAGCAGTTTTAGTTGGACAGGGTCTGAAGCTTTCTTT. It translates to CASSFSWTGSEAFF.

The chain couples TRBV2 to TRBJ2-7; TRBD2 matches at 11 bases. Trimming took 3 bases from V and 5 from J; bases not matched to a gene: 18. This CDR3 is 19 amino acids long. The germline V gene has CDR1 SNHLY and CDR2 FYNNEI. DNA of the CDR3: TGTGCCAGCAGTGACGAGCTTTCACTAGCGGGAGAGGATTTCAACGAGCAGTACTTC. This translates into CASSDELSLAGEDFNEQYF.

The rearrangement uses TRBV29-1 and TRBJ2-1; a possible D gene is TRBD2 (5 bases). The CDR3 contains 14 residues. V was cut by 8 bases and J by 7 bases, with 21 bases left in between. Germline-derived CDR1 and CDR2 are SQVTM and ANQGSEA. The CDR3 is CSLCIRDHQNEQFF. The CDR3 nucleotides are TGCAGCCTATGCATCCGGGATCATCAGAATGAGCAGTTCTTC.

J is TRBJ2-1 and V is TRBV27, with D perhaps TRBD1 (6 bases). This CDR3 spans 10 amino acids. Trimming stripped 8 bases from V and 8 bases from J, with 7 bases between. Germline V gene sequence: CDR1 MNHEY, CDR2 SMNVEV (reference sequence). The CDR3 DNA follows: TGTGCCAGCGGGGGCCATGAGCAGTTCTTC. Its translation is CASGGHEQFF.

V and J are TRBV2 and TRBJ1-2; D remains ambiguous. This CDR3 is 15 amino acids long. The ends were cut back, 7 bases at V and 0 bases at J, with 15 bases in the middle. Per germline, CDR1 SNHLY and CDR2 FYNNEI. CDR3 residues: CASILSAGTNYGYTF. The CDR3 DNA is TGTGCCAGCATCCTTTCGGCGGGCACTAACTATGGCTACACCTTC.

J is TRBJ2-7 and V is TRBV29-1, with a tentative D call TRBD2 (5 bases). CDR3 length equals 12 residues. Trimming removed 6 bases from V and 3 bases from J, with 12 bases in between. CDR1 SQVTM and CDR2 ANQGSEA come from the germline V gene. As DNA, the CDR3 is TGCAGCGTCGAAACTAGAGGCTACGAGCAGTACTTC. Its protein is CSVETRGYEQYF.

This clone was detected only once. This sequence joins TRBV29-1 and TRBJ1-1; no firm D call. Germline CDR1 SQVTM, CDR2 ANQGSEA. The CDR3 has 12 residues. The V gene lost 5 bases and the J gene lost 0 bases, with 7 bases spanning the gap. CDR3: CSVHSMNTEAFF. The CDR3 region has the DNA TGCAGCGTTCACAGCATGAACACTGAAGCTTTCTTT. The whole variable domain, filled in from reference TRBV29-1 and TRBJ1-1, reads SAVISQKPSRDICQRGTSLTIQCQVDSQVTMMFWYRQQPGQSLTLIATANQGSEATYESGFVIDKFPISRPNLTFSTLTVSNMSPEDSSIYLCSVHSMNTEAFFGQGTRLTVV.

The chain has TRBV10-3 and TRBJ2-7, with 13 nucleotides matching TRBD2. V shed 3 bases, J shed 2 bases, and the junction held 1 base outside the gene matches. The CDR3 consists of 15 residues. Germline loops: CDR1 ENHRY, CDR2 SYGVKD. The CDR3 protein is CAISELAGGPYEQYF. As DNA, the CDR3 is TGTGCCATCAGTGAACTAGCGGGAGGGCCCTACGAGCAGTACTTC.

The V gene is TRBV6-5, the J gene TRBJ2-1; TRBD1 matches at 8 bases. The length of the CDR3 is 12 residues. Germline lookup yields CDR1 MNHEY and CDR2 SVGAGI. V shed 9 bases and J 6 bases; nucleotides not matched to a gene: 4. The CDR3 nucleotides are TGTGCCAGTGGACAGGGTGGCAATGAGCAGTTCTTC. Its protein is CASGQGGNEQFF.

In DNA form, the CDR3 reads TGTGCCAGCAGGGGACAGGGAAAGTACGAGCAGTACTTC. Encoded protein: CASRGQGKYEQYF. This sequence joins TRBV28 and TRBJ2-7; 9 bases are a match to TRBD1. Germline V gives CDR1 MDHEN, CDR2 SYDVKM. The CDR3 extends over 13 amino acids. V was pared by 6 bases and J by 4 bases, with 4 bases of the junction left unmatched. Based on the CDR3 plus reference TRBV28 and TRBJ2-7, the full variable domain is DVKVTQSSRYLVKRTGEKVFLECVQDMDHENMFWYRQDPGLGLRLIYFSYDVKMKEKGDIPEGYSVSREKKERFSLILESASTNQTSMYLCASRGQGKYEQYFGPGTRLTVT.

The chain links TRBV29-1 to TRBJ1-1; tentatively, D is TRBD1 (5 bases). CDR3 length: 12 residues. The germline V gene has CDR1 SQVTM and CDR2 ANQGSEA. V was shortened by 4 bases and J by 1 base, with 7 bases between the two germline ends. Here the CDR3 reads CSVGQQNTEAFF. The CDR3, as DNA: TGCAGCGTTGGACAGCAGAACACTGAAGCTTTCTTT.

The chain is built from TRBV27 and TRBJ1-6; no clear D. Germline CDR1 MNHEY, CDR2 SMNVEV (reference sequence). Trimming took off 2 bases at V and 10 bases at J, with 18 bases between the two ends. The length of the CDR3 is 16 residues. CDR3 region: CASSLTLHVGRSPLHF. CDR3 nucleotide sequence: TGTGCCAGCAGTTTAACCCTCCACGTGGGGAGATCACCCCTCCACTTT.

V is TRBV5-1 and J is TRBJ2-1; 15 bases are a match to TRBD2. The CDR3 runs to 16 residues. With 7 bases clipped from V and 9 bases from J, the junction kept 11 bases outside the gene matches. CDR1 is SGHRS and CDR2 is YFSETQ in the germline V gene. In nucleotides, the CDR3 is TGCGCCAGCCACTCGGGACTAGCGGGAGGAGTGTTTGAGCAGTTCTTC. This codes for CASHSGLAGGVFEQFF. The whole variable domain, filled in from reference TRBV5-1 and TRBJ2-1, reads KAGVTQTPRYLIKTRGQQVTLSCSPISGHRSVSWYQQTPGQGLQFLFEYFSETQRNKGNFPGRFSGRQFSNSRSEMNVSTLELGDSALYLCASHSGLAGGVFEQFFGPGTRLTVL.

Note on this clone: Other DNA sequences from this sample encode an identical CDR3 as well. The rearrangement uses TRBV5-1 and TRBJ2-7; D unclear. The germline gives CDR1 SGHRS, CDR2 YFSETQ. The V end was cut by 2 bases, the J end by 2 bases, with 8 bases between. The CDR3 runs 13 residues. The CDR3 region has the DNA TGCGCCAGCAGCTTAGGAGTCCCCTACGAGCAGTACTTC. Amino acid sequence: CASSLGVPYEQYF.

The chain is built from TRBV6-1 and TRBJ2-7; D perhaps matches TRBD2 (5 bases). V was pared by 2 bases and J by 2 bases, with 16 bases between. CDR1 MNHNS and CDR2 SASEGT come from the germline V gene. The CDR3 sequence is 16 residues long. CDR3 sequence: CASSERSRTYTYEQYF. CDR3 in DNA: TGTGCCAGCAGTGAAAGGTCACGGACTTATACCTACGAGCAGTACTTC.

V and J are TRBV6-1 and TRBJ2-1, with 10 positions matching TRBD1. The CDR3 is 14 residues long. CDR1 is MNHNS, CDR2 SASEGT, per germline. J was trimmed by 2 bases and V by 8 bases; bases with no gene match: 3. This CDR3 is CASGGTGAYNEQFF. The CDR3 DNA reads TGTGCCAGCGGGGGGACAGGGGCCTACAATGAGCAGTTCTTC.

The chain uses TRBV5-5 and TRBJ2-7; D call uncertain. Germline values: CDR1 SGHKS, CDR2 YYEKEE (reference sequence). Trimming took off 2 bases at V and 2 bases at J, with 11 bases between the two ends. There are 14 residues in the CDR3. In nucleotides, the CDR3 is TGTGCCAGCAGCTTTTCTAGTACCCCCTACGAGCAGTACTTC. It specifies CASSFSSTPYEQYF.

The chain links TRBV5-6 to TRBJ1-1; unclear D gene. The V and J ends lost 0 bases and 1 base respectively, with 13 bases between them. The CDR3 is made up of 16 amino acids. The V gene's germline CDR1 is SGHDT and CDR2 YYEEEE. The CDR3 reads CASSLVSSLSNTEAFF. In DNA, the CDR3 is TGTGCCAGCAGCTTGGTTTCCTCGCTCTCGAACACTGAAGCTTTCTTT.

This clone was picked up one time. The V and J genes are TRBV6-1 and TRBJ2-7, with 14 bases lining up with TRBD2. V lost 0 bases and J lost 5; bases outside the gene matches: 18. This CDR3 region has 21 residues. CDR1 is MNHNS, CDR2 SASEGT, per germline. The CDR3 nucleotides are TGTGCCAGCAGTGAAGCGCCGACCCGTCGACTAGCGGGAGGGCCCATTAACGAGCAGTACTTC. This gives the protein CASSEAPTRRLAGGPINEQYF.

The chain employs TRBV2 and TRBJ2-1; the match to TRBD2 covers 9 bases. Germline CDR1 reads SNHLY; CDR2 reads FYNNEI. V trimming: 1 base; J trimming: 0 bases; junction bases outside the gene matches: 7. The CDR3 loop spans 18 amino acids. CDR3 sequence (DNA): TGTGCCAGCAGTGAAGGGATAGCGGGAGCATACTCCTACAATGAGCAGTTCTTC. Amino acids: CASSEGIAGAYSYNEQFF.

The rearrangement uses TRBV5-6 and TRBJ2-2; no clear D gene. V was pared by 0 bases and J by 6 bases, with 6 bases between. Germline assignment: CDR1 SGHDT and CDR2 YYEEEE. CDR3 length: 13 amino acids. The CDR3 DNA is TGTGCCAGCAGCTTGGTAGCTGCCGGGGAGCTGTTTTTT. It encodes CASSLVAAGELFF.

This sequence joins TRBV11-1 and TRBJ2-7; D is uncertain. The V end was cut by 1 base, the J end by 2 bases, with 6 bases between. This CDR3 contains 13 residues. The V gene's germline CDR1 is SGHAT and CDR2 FQDESV (reference sequence). In DNA, the CDR3 is TGTGCCAGCAGCTTAGAGTTTGCCTACGAGCAGTACTTC. It translates to CASSLEFAYEQYF.

J is TRBJ2-1 and V is TRBV5-6; 11 bases match TRBD2. Germline V lookup: CDR1 SGHDT, CDR2 YYEEEE. There are 16 residues in the CDR3. With 5 bases clipped from V and 3 bases from J, the junction kept 7 bases outside the gene matches. CDR3: CASSFGTSGYYNEQFF. The CDR3 nucleotides are TGTGCCAGCAGTTTTGGGACTAGCGGTTACTACAATGAGCAGTTCTTC. Full variable domain (rest looked up from reference TRBV5-6 and TRBJ2-1): DAGVTQSPTHLIKTRGQQVTLRCSPKSGHDTVSWYQQALGQGPQFIFQYYEEEERQRGNFPDRFSGHQFPNYSSELNVNALLLGDSALYLCASSFGTSGYYNEQFFGPGTRLTVL.